Reported below is one TCR beta chain. The data originate from a study of immune evolution from preneoplasia to lung adenocarcinoma. The V gene's germline CDR1 is MNHNY and CDR2 SVGAGI (reference sequence). This CDR3 contains 14 residues. Trimming stripped 7 bases from V and 8 bases from J, with 15 bases between. Clones were read by immunoSEQ multiplex PCR, and TCRdb kept only the in-frame ones, dropping some. The sample records around 11,000 clones, roughly 85% being singletons. The genes are TRBV6-6 and TRBJ1-6, with D possibly TRBD1 on 6 matching bases. This receptor was obtained from a person between 65 and 79 years old with lung adenocarcinoma. Sequenced material: FFPE minimally invasive lung adenocarcinoma tissue. CDR3 in amino acids: CASTLDRHDSPLHF. CDR3 bases: TGTGCCAGCACTCTCGACAGGCATGATTCACCCCTCCACTTT.